This passage covers 2 T cell receptor beta chains from one sample sequenced in a study of T cell responses to AZD1222 COVID-19 vaccine. Method: immunoSEQ multiplex PCR; TCRdb's copy keeps in-frame clones and lacks some. The sample has some 120,000 clones; about 91% are singletons. The material was peripheral blood, obtained on day 0 of AZD1222 vaccination. The receptors were gathered from an adult in good health.

The chain is built from TRBV19 and TRBJ1-1; D ambiguous. This CDR3 spans 14 amino acids. Trimming removed 3 bases at V and 0 bases at J, with 8 bases between. Germline CDR1 LNHDA, CDR2 SQIVND (reference sequence). The CDR3 sequence: CASSMGRMNTEAFF. The DNA for the CDR3 is TGTGCCAGTAGTATGGGCAGGATGAACACTGAAGCTTTCTTT.

The chain couples TRBV7-2 to TRBJ2-1; D is possibly TRBD2 (5 bases). V was shortened by 11 bases and J by 4 bases, with 15 bases between the two germline ends. This CDR3 comprises 13 residues. CDR1 and CDR2 (germline): SGHTA, FQGNSA. DNA for the CDR3: TGTGCCGGCTCATTCGGGGTTTACAATGAGCAGTTCTTC. Encoded protein: CAGSFGVYNEQFF.